These 28 T cell receptor beta chains were sequenced from one sample in a study of blood T cell repertoires in COVID-19. Some clones are missing from TCRdb's copy, which holds only in-frame ones; the method was immunoSEQ multiplex PCR. The repertoire has some 140,000 clones, almost 85% of them found once; the top ten carry 4.5% to 6%. Sequencing was done on a sample of PBMCs or T cells enriched from blood (not recorded which). These receptors were taken from a man aged 35 to 55 with acute COVID-19.

CDR3 nucleotides: TGTGCCAGTAGTATTGGGACTAGCGGGAGTCCCCACAATGAGCAGTTCTTC. Encoded protein: CASSIGTSGSPHNEQFF. The rearrangement links TRBV19 to TRBJ2-1; 14 positions agree with TRBD2. The CDR3 has 17 residues. Losses at the gene ends were 3 bases for V and 5 bases for J; bases not matched to a gene: 6. CDR1 LNHDA and CDR2 SQIVND come from the germline V gene (reference sequence).

J is TRBJ2-6 and V is TRBV5-5; TRBD2 is a possible D gene (5 bases). Germline loops: CDR1 SGHKS, CDR2 YYEKEE (reference sequence). V was pared by 4 bases and J by 1 base, with 12 bases between. The CDR3 is made up of 16 amino acids. CDR3 loop: CASSPNRLSGANVLTF. The CDR3 bases are TGTGCCAGCAGCCCTAATAGACTATCTGGGGCCAACGTCCTGACTTTC.

This clone was counted between two and nine times. V gene TRBV4-2 combines with J gene TRBJ1-6; D is possibly TRBD1 (5 bases). CDR3 size: 14 residues. V was clipped by 1 base and J by 7 bases, with 8 bases between them. The germline V gene has CDR1 LGHNA and CDR2 YNFKEQ. This CDR3 reads CASSQGQKNSPLHF. The CDR3 coding sequence is TGTGCCAGCAGCCAAGGACAGAAGAATTCACCCCTCCACTTT.

The rearrangement joins TRBV3-1 (or the pseudogene TRBV3-2) to TRBJ1-1; 7 bases are shared with TRBD1. CDR3 length: 17 amino acids. Trimming removed 1 base from V and 1 base from J; junction bases left unmatched: 9. CDR1 and CDR2 from the germline V gene are LGHDT and YNNKEL (reference sequence). CDR3: CASSQGATGLTNTEAFF. The CDR3 nucleotides read TGTGCCAGCAGCCAAGGCGCGACAGGGCTAACGAACACTGAAGCTTTCTTT.

This clone appeared a few times. CDR3 region: CSVDWVGEGYGYTF. For the CDR3, the DNA is TGCAGCGTTGATTGGGTAGGGGAGGGGTACGGCTACACCTTC. V usage is TRBV29-1 and J usage is TRBJ1-2; a weak D match, TRBD1 (5 bases). Per the germline V gene, CDR1 is SQVTM and CDR2 is ANQGSEA. The V end was cut by 3 bases, the J end by 8 bases, with 19 bases between. The CDR3 is 14 residues long.

The gene calls are TRBV18 and TRBJ2-3, with D hard to call. V was clipped by 3 bases and J by 4 bases, with 5 bases between them. This CDR3 has 12 amino acids. Germline V gives CDR1 KGHSH, CDR2 LQKENI. CDR3 in amino acids: CASSPVPDTQYF. For the CDR3, the DNA is TGTGCCAGCTCACCCGTCCCAGATACGCAGTATTTT.

The V and J genes are TRBV5-5 and TRBJ1-6; perhaps TRBD1 as D (5 bases). V dropped 3 bases and J dropped 9 bases, with 13 bases sitting between them. Germline CDR1 SGHKS, CDR2 YYEKEE (reference sequence). This CDR3 comprises 14 residues. Here the CDR3 reads CASSWGREGSPLHF. As DNA, the CDR3 is TGTGCCAGCAGCTGGGGGAGGGAAGGTTCACCCCTCCACTTT. Supplemented by reference TRBV5-5 and TRBJ1-6, the full variable domain reads DAGVTQSPTHLIKTRGQQVTLRCSPISGHKSVSWYQQVLGQGPQFIFQYYEKEERGRGNFPDRFSARQFPNYSSELNVNALLLGDSALYLCASSWGREGSPLHFGNGTRLTVT.

The V gene is TRBV7-8, the J gene TRBJ2-7; 7 positions agree with TRBD2. The CDR3 extends over 14 amino acids. V shed 2 bases, J shed 6 bases, and the junction held 7 bases outside the gene matches. Per the germline V gene, CDR1 is SGHVS and CDR2 is FQNEAQ. Written as DNA, the CDR3 is TGTGCCAGCAGCTTATCGGGAGGAGGGGCCGAGCAGTACTTC. It yields the protein CASSLSGGGAEQYF.

The genes are TRBV7-8 and TRBJ1-1; 7 bases match TRBD1. The V gene end was trimmed by 5 bases and the J gene end by 5 bases; junction bases not matched to a gene: 8. CDR3 length: 14 residues. CDR1 is SGHVS, CDR2 FQNEAQ, per germline. The CDR3 DNA sequence: TGTGCCAGCAGCCCGACAGGGTCGGGGACTGAAGCTTTCTTT. This sequence encodes CASSPTGSGTEAFF.

V and J are TRBV6-6 and TRBJ1-1; the D is unclear. Trimming left V 7 bases short and J 4 bases short, with 16 bases between. Germline CDR1 is MNHNY and CDR2 is SVGAGI (reference sequence). CDR3 length equals 14 residues. In DNA, the CDR3 is TGTGCCAGCACCCCCGCGGGTGGCCGCACTGAAGCTTTCTTT. It specifies CASTPAGGRTEAFF.

The V gene is TRBV29-1, the J gene TRBJ1-1, with D possibly being TRBD1 (6 bases). This CDR3 spans 14 amino acids. Trimming pared 6 bases from V and 4 bases from J, leaving 18 bases between. Per germline, CDR1 SQVTM and CDR2 ANQGSEA. The CDR3 sequence is CSVEPRGASTEAFF. CDR3 sequence (DNA): TGCAGCGTCGAACCCCGGGGGGCTTCCACTGAAGCTTTCTTT.

V gene TRBV7-2 combines with J gene TRBJ2-7; a possible D gene is TRBD1 (7 bases). The CDR3 spans 14 residues. Germline V lookup: CDR1 SGHTA, CDR2 FQGNSA. Trimming shortened V by 7 bases and J by 2 bases, and 15 bases separated the two germline ends. The CDR3 sequence: CASNKGGGPYEQYF. The CDR3, as DNA: TGTGCCAGCAACAAAGGAGGGGGCCCCTACGAGCAGTACTTC.

This chain joins TRBV9 and TRBJ2-1, with D possibly matching TRBD1 (6 bases). CDR1 is SGDLS and CDR2 is YYNGEE in the germline V gene. The CDR3 sequence is 16 residues long. Deletions cut 2 bases from V and 4 bases from J, with 16 bases between. This CDR3 reads CASSVAGTPGYNEQFF. The CDR3, as DNA: TGTGCCAGCAGCGTTGCCGGGACACCGGGATACAATGAGCAGTTCTTC. Full variable domain (missing parts from reference TRBV9 and TRBJ2-1): DSGVTQTPKHLITATGQRVTLRCSPRSGDLSVYWYQQSLDQGLQFLIQYYNGEERAKGNILERFSAQQFPDLHSELNLSSLELGDSALYFCASSVAGTPGYNEQFFGPGTRLTVL.

The chain combines TRBV28 with TRBJ1-1; a possible D gene is TRBD1 (5 bases). The germline V and J ends were trimmed by 4 bases and 1 base, with 16 bases remaining between them. The CDR3 has 16 residues. Looked up from germline, CDR1 is MDHEN and CDR2 is SYDVKM. The CDR3 DNA is TGTGCCAGCAGTTCTCAGACAGTCCTCGGGAACACTGAAGCTTTCTTT. Residues: CASSSQTVLGNTEAFF.

The chain couples TRBV29-1 to TRBJ2-2; D not certain. CDR1 is SQVTM and CDR2 is ANQGSEA in the germline V gene. This CDR3 comprises 12 residues. The germline V and J ends were trimmed by 3 bases and 6 bases, with 8 bases remaining between them. The CDR3 sequence is CSVDPGPGELFF. The CDR3 DNA reads TGCAGCGTTGACCCAGGTCCCGGGGAGCTGTTTTTT.

This chain connects TRBV5-4 to TRBJ2-1, with 12 bases lining up with TRBD2. CDR3 length equals 15 residues. The V segment lost 4 bases and the J segment 8 bases; nucleotides outside the gene matches: 7. CDR1 is SGHNT, CDR2 YYREEE, per germline (reference sequence). CDR3 region: CASSVTSGGIDEQFF. The CDR3, as DNA: TGTGCCAGCAGCGTTACTAGCGGGGGGATTGATGAGCAGTTCTTC. Drawing the rest from reference TRBV5-4 and TRBJ2-1, the complete variable domain is ETGVTQSPTHLIKTRGQQVTLRCSSQSGHNTVSWYQQALGQGPQFIFQYYREEENGRGNFPPRFSGLQFPNYSSELNVNALELDDSALYLCASSVTSGGIDEQFFGPGTRLTVL.

The V call is TRBV6-4, the J call TRBJ2-3; TRBD1 matches 8 bases. The V and J ends lost 3 bases and 4 bases, in that order; junction bases with no gene match: 9. Germline V gives CDR1 MRHNA, CDR2 SNTAGT. The CDR3 runs 16 residues. In DNA form, the CDR3 reads TGTGCCAGCAGTGAAACAGGGGGAAGCGGCCCAGATACGCAGTATTTT. Translating gives CASSETGGSGPDTQYF.

J is TRBJ2-1 and V is TRBV7-2; no definite D call. CDR3 length: 15 amino acids. The V gene's germline CDR1 is SGHTA and CDR2 FQGNSA. V was shortened by 1 base and J by 8 bases, with 15 bases between the two germline ends. This CDR3 is CASSLVLFRSDEQFF. CDR3 DNA: TGTGCCAGCAGCTTAGTGCTATTTCGGAGCGATGAGCAGTTCTTC.

The V call is TRBV28, the J call TRBJ1-1; unclear D gene. The CDR3 is 14 amino acids. Looked up from germline, CDR1 is MDHEN and CDR2 is SYDVKM. V gave up 3 bases and J gave up 2 bases, with 10 bases separating them. This chain's CDR3 is CASSFPVKNTEAFF. The CDR3, as DNA: TGTGCCAGCAGTTTCCCAGTTAAAAACACTGAAGCTTTCTTT.

The CDR3 bases are TGTGCCAGCAGCGTGGATCTGGGCGGGAGCTCCTACAATGAGCAGTTCTTC. Translated: CASSVDLGGSSYNEQFF. The chain links TRBV9 to TRBJ2-1; 7 bases map to TRBD2. The CDR3 runs 17 residues. From germline, CDR1 is SGDLS and CDR2 YYNGEE. V lost 2 bases and J lost 0; bases outside the gene matches: 8. Supplemented by reference TRBV9 and TRBJ2-1, the full variable domain reads DSGVTQTPKHLITATGQRVTLRCSPRSGDLSVYWYQQSLDQGLQFLIQYYNGEERAKGNILERFSAQQFPDLHSELNLSSLELGDSALYFCASSVDLGGSSYNEQFFGPGTRLTVL.

The chain carries TRBV25-1 and TRBJ1-5, with TRBD1 identical over 8 bases. This CDR3 comprises 14 residues. The germline V gene has CDR1 MGHDK and CDR2 SYGVNS. With 1 base clipped from V and 5 bases from J, the junction kept 1 base outside the gene matches. In nucleotides, the CDR3 is TGTGCCAGCAGTGAATTGACAGGGGATCAGCCCCAGCATTTT. Protein product: CASSELTGDQPQHF. Using reference TRBV25-1 and TRBJ1-5 for the parts outside the CDR3, the full variable domain is EADIYQTPRYLVIGTGKKITLECSQTMGHDKMYWYQQDPGMELHLIHYSYGVNSTEKGDLSSESTVSRIRTEHFPLTLESARPSHTSQYLCASSELTGDQPQHFGDGTRLSIL.

V and J are TRBV28 and TRBJ2-1, with 10 bases aligning to TRBD2. CDR3 size: 18 residues. Germline trimming cut 3 bases from V and 4 bases from J; bases unmatched to any gene: 12. Looked up from germline, CDR1 is MDHEN and CDR2 is SYDVKM. The CDR3 region is CASSLEVNTSGAYNEQFF. Here the CDR3 DNA reads TGTGCCAGCAGTTTGGAGGTGAACACTAGCGGGGCTTACAATGAGCAGTTCTTC.

The chain combines TRBV19 with TRBJ2-2, with 8 positions matching TRBD1. Losses at the gene ends were 5 bases for V and 6 bases for J; bases not matched to a gene: 17. Germline values: CDR1 LNHDA, CDR2 SQIVND (reference sequence). The CDR3 has 18 residues. CDR3 bases: TGTGCCAGTAGTGTACGGACAGGGAATGGGGGAAACGCCGGGGAGCTGTTTTTT. This codes for CASSVRTGNGGNAGELFF.

The genes are TRBV27 and TRBJ2-5, with TRBD1 matching 8 bases. CDR1 and CDR2 (germline): MNHEY, SMNVEV (reference sequence). The J segment lost 3 bases and the V segment lost 0 bases, leaving 0 bases of the junction unmatched. The CDR3 sequence is 14 residues long. CDR3 bases: TGTGCCAGCAGTTTATCGACAGGGGAAGAGACCCAGTACTTC. Its protein is CASSLSTGEETQYF.

The chain uses TRBV10-3 and TRBJ2-7; 7 positions match TRBD2. Germline V gene lookup returns CDR1 ENHRY and CDR2 SYGVKD. J lost 6 bases, V lost 2 bases, and 4 bases had no gene match. CDR3 length: 13 residues. CDR3 protein: CAISEAGGGEQYF. The CDR3 nucleotides read TGTGCCATCAGTGAGGCGGGCGGGGGCGAGCAGTACTTC.

V and J are TRBV28 and TRBJ1-1, with 7 bases matching TRBD1. Germline V gene sequence: CDR1 MDHEN, CDR2 SYDVKM. Trimming at V came to 5 bases and at J to 0 bases, leaving 3 bases not matched to a gene. The CDR3 is made up of 14 amino acids. This CDR3 is CASSHRGMNTEAFF. The CDR3 DNA follows: TGTGCCAGCAGTCACAGGGGCATGAACACTGAAGCTTTCTTT.

The rearrangement links TRBV7-2 to TRBJ2-5, with a possible D match to TRBD1 (6 bases). Germline V gene lookup returns CDR1 SGHTA and CDR2 FQGNSA. The CDR3 loop spans 15 amino acids. V dropped 5 bases and J dropped 4 bases, with 17 bases sitting between them. In nucleotides, the CDR3 is TGTGCCAGCAGCCTTCCGGGGACAAAAGCAGAGACCCAGTACTTC. Its translation is CASSLPGTKAETQYF.

The chain links TRBV11-2 to TRBJ2-5; 7 bases are shared with TRBD2. The CDR3 sequence is 15 residues long. Trimming removed 1 base from V and 2 bases from J; junction bases left unmatched: 4. Germline V gene data show CDR1 as SGHAT and CDR2 as FQNNGV. The CDR3 DNA sequence: TGTGCCAGCAGCTTAGGAAGACTAGCACAAGAGACCCAGTACTTC. Its protein is CASSLGRLAQETQYF.